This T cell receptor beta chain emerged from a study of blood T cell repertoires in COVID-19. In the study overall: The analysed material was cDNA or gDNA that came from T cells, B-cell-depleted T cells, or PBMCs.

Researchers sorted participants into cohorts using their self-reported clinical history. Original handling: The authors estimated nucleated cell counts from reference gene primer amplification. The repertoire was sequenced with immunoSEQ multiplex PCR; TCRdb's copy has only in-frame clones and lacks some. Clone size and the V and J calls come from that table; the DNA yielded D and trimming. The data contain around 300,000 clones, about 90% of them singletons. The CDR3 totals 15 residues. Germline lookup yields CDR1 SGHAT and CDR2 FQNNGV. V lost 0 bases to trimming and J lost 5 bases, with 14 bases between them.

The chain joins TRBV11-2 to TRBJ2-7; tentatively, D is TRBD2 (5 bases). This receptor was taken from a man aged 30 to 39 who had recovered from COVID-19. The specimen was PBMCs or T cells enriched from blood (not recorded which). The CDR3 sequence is CASSLEYRGLDEQYF. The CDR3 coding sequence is TGTGCCAGCAGCTTAGAGTATCGGGGATTGGACGAGCAGTACTTC.